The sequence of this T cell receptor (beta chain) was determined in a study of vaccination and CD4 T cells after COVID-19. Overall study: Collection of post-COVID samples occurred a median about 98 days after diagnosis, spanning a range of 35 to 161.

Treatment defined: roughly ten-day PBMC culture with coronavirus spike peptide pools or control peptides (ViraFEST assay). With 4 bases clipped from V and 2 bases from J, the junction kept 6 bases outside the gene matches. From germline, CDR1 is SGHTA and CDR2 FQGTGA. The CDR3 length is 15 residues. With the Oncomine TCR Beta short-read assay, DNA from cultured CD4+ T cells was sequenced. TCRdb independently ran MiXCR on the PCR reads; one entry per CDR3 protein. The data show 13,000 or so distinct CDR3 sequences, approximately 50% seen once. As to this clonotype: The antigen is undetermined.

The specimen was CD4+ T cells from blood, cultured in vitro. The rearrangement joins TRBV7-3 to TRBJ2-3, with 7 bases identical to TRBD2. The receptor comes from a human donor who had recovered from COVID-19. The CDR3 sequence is CASSSLAGTTDTQYF. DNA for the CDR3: TGTGCCAGCAGCTCCTTAGCGGGTACCACAGATACGCAGTATTTT. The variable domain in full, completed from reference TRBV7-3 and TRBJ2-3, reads GAGVSQTPSNKVTEKGKYVELRCDPISGHTALYWYRQSLGQGPEFLIYFQGTGAADDSGLPNDRFFAVRPEGSVSTLKIQRTERGDSAVYLCASSSLAGTTDTQYFGPGTRLTVL.